This T cell receptor (beta chain) was identified in a study of cytotoxic CD8 clonotypes in ibrutinib-treated CLL. Turning to the study itself: The patients, under 13 relapsed/refractory and more than 14 treatment-naive, included fewer than 18 who were IGHV unmutated.

Generated by immunoSEQ multiplex PCR, the TCRdb table keeps only in-frame clones and is missing some. The sample lists approximately 200,000 clones, over 55% occurring once. Trimming took off 3 bases at V and 9 bases at J, with 12 bases between the two ends. The germline V gene encodes CDR1 PRHDT and CDR2 FYEKMQ (reference sequence). CDR3 size: 13 residues. This chain links TRBV13 with TRBJ2-1, with D tentatively TRBD1 (5 bases). This receptor was obtained from a human donor with chronic lymphocytic leukemia. The input for sequencing was PBMCs, taken after 24 months of ibrutinib treatment. CDR3 bases: TGTGCCAGCAGCTTCCAGGGTTTTGGTGAGCAGTTCTTC. It is translated as CASSFQGFGEQFF.